The 25 T cell receptor beta chains given below trace back to one sample, sequenced in a study of pediatric ulcerative colitis. This table comes from immunoSEQ multiplex PCR, and its TCRdb copy is limited to in-frame clones, with some not included. The data hold about 15,000 clones, with 85% to 90% observed a single time. The sequenced sample was blood. Receptors originate from a boy between 10 and 17 years old with moderate ulcerative colitis.

This clone appeared once. J is TRBJ1-2 and V is TRBV28; TRBD1 might be the D (5 bases). V lost 5 bases and J lost 4, with 23 bases in between. Germline CDR1 and CDR2: MDHEN and SYDVKM. This CDR3 spans 17 amino acids. The CDR3 coding sequence is TGTGCCAGCAGTCCCCATCTTCAGGTGGGACGCGGCTATGGCTACACCTTC. As protein: CASSPHLQVGRGYGYTF.

The rearrangement links TRBV28 to TRBJ2-3; D remains ambiguous. The CDR3 runs to 15 residues. Trimming took off 5 bases at V and 0 bases at J, with 12 bases between the two ends. The germline V gene has CDR1 MDHEN and CDR2 SYDVKM. The CDR3 sequence: CASSTFSSSTDTQYF. The CDR3 DNA follows: TGTGCCAGCAGTACCTTTTCTTCTAGCACAGATACGCAGTATTTT.

The chain employs TRBV19 and TRBJ1-5; 7 bases line up with TRBD1. With V trimmed by 5 bases and J by 5 bases, 12 bases remained unmatched. The CDR3 is 16 amino acids. Germline CDR1 is LNHDA and CDR2 is SQIVND (reference sequence). This chain's CDR3 is CASSVGQVWVYQPQHF. In DNA, the CDR3 is TGTGCCAGTAGTGTAGGACAGGTCTGGGTGTATCAGCCCCAGCATTTT.

The rearrangement joins TRBV6-5 to TRBJ2-3; the D is unclear. The CDR3 length is 13 residues. Trimming removed 10 bases at V and 4 bases at J, with 15 bases between. Germline V gene data show CDR1 as MNHEY and CDR2 as SVGAGI. For the CDR3, the DNA is TGTGCCACCAAGTACGGGCGTGCAGATACGCAGTATTTT. Protein product: CATKYGRADTQYF.

This clone has just a few counts. The CDR3 nucleotides read TGTGCCACCGGTAGGAACTATGGCTACACCTTC. Translation: CATGRNYGYTF. The chain uses TRBV6-4 and TRBJ1-2; no clear D gene. With 10 bases removed from V and 2 bases from J, the gap between germline ends came to 8 bases. This CDR3 is built from 11 residues. Germline CDR1 is MRHNA and CDR2 is SNTAGT.

The chain is built from TRBV11-2 and TRBJ2-1, with 12 bases aligning to TRBD2. The J segment lost 6 bases and the V segment lost 6 bases, leaving 6 bases of the junction unmatched. Per the germline V gene, CDR1 is SGHAT and CDR2 is FQNNGV. The CDR3 contains 15 residues. The CDR3 is CASRPTSGSGNEQFF. CDR3 DNA: TGTGCCAGCAGGCCGACTAGCGGGAGCGGCAATGAGCAGTTCTTC.

The chain links TRBV2 to TRBJ1-2; D remains ambiguous. V lost 6 bases and J lost 7, with 15 bases in between. This CDR3 is 13 amino acids long. Germline V gene data show CDR1 as SNHLY and CDR2 as FYNNEI. CDR3 in amino acids: CASREQASGGYTF. The CDR3 nucleotides are TGTGCCAGCAGGGAGCAGGCCTCGGGTGGCTACACCTTC.

The gene calls are TRBV2 and TRBJ2-1; D gene ambiguous. The CDR3 sequence is 18 residues long. V was trimmed by 2 bases and J by 4 bases, leaving 21 bases between them. Germline CDR1 and CDR2: SNHLY and FYNNEI. The CDR3 here is CASSEKDPQWEYYNEQFF. CDR3 sequence (DNA): TGTGCCAGCAGTGAAAAGGACCCCCAATGGGAATATTACAATGAGCAGTTCTTC.

CDR3 in amino acids: CAISETPQGYTF. As DNA, the CDR3 is TGTGCCATCAGTGAGACCCCTCAAGGCTACACCTTC. The chain employs TRBV10-3 and TRBJ1-2; D is unclear. Germline CDR1 reads ENHRY; CDR2 reads SYGVKD. V lost 2 bases to trimming and J lost 8 bases, with 9 bases between them. The CDR3 loop spans 12 amino acids.

This clone was detected only a few times. The chain joins TRBV29-1 to TRBJ1-2; D is unclear. The germline CDR1 and CDR2 sequences are SQVTM and ANQGSEA. Trimming shortened V by 3 bases and J by 8 bases, and 7 bases separated the two germline ends. The CDR3 consists of 10 residues. CDR3 loop: CSVDSKGYTF. The CDR3 DNA reads as TGCAGCGTTGACAGTAAGGGCTACACCTTC.

V gene TRBV9 combines with J gene TRBJ2-7; D is perhaps TRBD2 (5 bases). V lost 6 bases, J lost 4 bases, and 8 bases lay in between. The CDR3 is 11 residues long. Per germline, CDR1 SGDLS and CDR2 YYNGEE. The CDR3 loop reads CASTGRYEQYF. CDR3 sequence (DNA): TGTGCCAGCACGGGGAGATACGAGCAGTACTTC.

This clone turned up a few times. CDR3 sequence: CASSPDSHNYGYTF. The CDR3, as DNA: TGCGCCAGCAGCCCCGACAGTCATAACTATGGCTACACCTTC. This chain uses TRBV5-1 with TRBJ1-2, with D perhaps matching TRBD1 (5 bases). This CDR3 has 14 residues. Trimming took 4 bases from V and 1 from J, leaving 11 bases between them. Germline values: CDR1 SGHRS, CDR2 YFSETQ.

The V and J genes are TRBV12-5 and TRBJ2-5, with no clear D. Trimming removed 6 bases at V and 2 bases at J, with 10 bases between. The CDR3 is 13 amino acids. CDR1 is LGHNT and CDR2 is FRNRAP in the germline V gene. CDR3 coding DNA: TGTGCTAGTGGACCGGAGAGTCAAGAGACCCAGTACTTC. Amino acid sequence: CASGPESQETQYF.

The chain is built from TRBV9 and TRBJ2-6; D gene unclear. This CDR3 region has 16 residues. Germline V lookup: CDR1 SGDLS, CDR2 YYNGEE. V lost 4 bases and J lost 0, with 11 bases in between. The CDR3 loop reads CASSSQLVSGANVLTF. The CDR3 nucleotides read TGTGCCAGCAGCTCACAGTTGGTCTCTGGGGCCAACGTCCTGACTTTC.

This clone was observed once. The chain links TRBV7-9 to TRBJ2-1; either TRBD1 or TRBD2 may fit D (6 bases each). Germline V gene data show CDR1 as SEHNR and CDR2 as FQNEAQ (reference sequence). Deletions cut 7 bases from V and 4 bases from J, with 14 bases between. The CDR3 has 14 residues. CDR3 sequence reads: CASTRSGAYNEQFF. The CDR3 DNA follows: TGTGCCAGCACCCGGTCGGGGGCGTACAATGAGCAGTTCTTC.

This sequence joins TRBV12-5 and TRBJ2-1; 10 bases match TRBD2. CDR3 length equals 15 residues. The germline V gene has CDR1 LGHNT and CDR2 FRNRAP. V shed 1 base and J 4 bases; nucleotides not matched to a gene: 1. The CDR3 nucleotides read TGTGCTAGTGGTTTGGGGACTAGCGGATACAATGAGCAGTTCTTC. Amino acids: CASGLGTSGYNEQFF. The whole variable domain, filled in from reference TRBV12-5 and TRBJ2-1, reads DARVTQTPRHKVTEMGQEVTMRCQPILGHNTVFWYRQTMMQGLELLAYFRNRAPLDDSGMPKDRFSAEMPDATLATLKIQPSEPRDSAVYFCASGLGTSGYNEQFFGPGTRLTVL.

V and J are TRBV5-1 and TRBJ2-5; no firm D call. Germline V CDR1 and CDR2: SGHRS, YFSETQ. This CDR3 has 13 amino acids. V was pared by 0 bases and J by 1 base, with 4 bases between. The DNA of the CDR3 is TGCGCCAGCAGCTTGGGCGCCCAAGAGACCCAGTACTTC. This codes for CASSLGAQETQYF. The complete variable domain, with remaining parts taken from reference TRBV5-1 and TRBJ2-5, reads KAGVTQTPRYLIKTRGQQVTLSCSPISGHRSVSWYQQTPGQGLQFLFEYFSETQRNKGNFPGRFSGRQFSNSRSEMNVSTLELGDSALYLCASSLGAQETQYFGPGTRLLVL.

In DNA form, the CDR3 reads TGCGCCAGCAGCTTGAGGCCAGCGGGGTGGGAAAATACGCAGTATTTT. This translates into CASSLRPAGWENTQYF. This sequence joins TRBV5-1 and TRBJ2-3, with 7 bases that match TRBD2. This CDR3 has 16 amino acids. V was pared by 1 base and J by 7 bases, with 12 bases of the junction left unmatched. Germline values: CDR1 SGHRS, CDR2 YFSETQ.

The J gene is TRBJ2-5, the V gene TRBV10-2; perhaps TRBD2 as D (7 bases). The V gene lost 10 bases and the J gene lost 2 bases, with 26 bases spanning the gap. This CDR3 is built from 17 residues. The germline V gene has CDR1 WSHSY and CDR2 SAAADI. CDR3 residues: CATASLYGGGGQETQYF. CDR3 sequence (DNA): TGCGCCACCGCGTCCCTATACGGGGGAGGGGGGCAAGAGACCCAGTACTTC.

The chain joins TRBV20-1 to TRBJ2-1; maybe TRBD2 (5 bases). CDR1 and CDR2 from the germline V gene are DFQATT and SNEGSKA (reference sequence). The CDR3 length is 11 residues. The CDR3 DNA is TGCTCTACCTCGGGGTACAATGAGCAGTTCTTC. Residues: CSTSGYNEQFF.

The chain is built from TRBV11-2 and TRBJ2-1, with 11 bases matching TRBD2. Germline V gene data show CDR1 as SGHAT and CDR2 as FQNNGV. The CDR3 has 16 residues. Trimming cost V 6 bases and J 6 bases; bases outside gene matches: 10. CDR3: CASRRLTGTSGNEQFF. CDR3 bases: TGTGCCAGCAGAAGACTTACCGGGACTAGCGGCAATGAGCAGTTCTTC.

The J gene is TRBJ2-3, the V gene TRBV18, with D uncertain. CDR1 and CDR2 (germline): KGHSH, LQKENI. The CDR3 length is 14 residues. The germline V and J ends were trimmed by 3 bases and 5 bases, with 12 bases remaining between them. The CDR3 reads CASSPGPKGDTQYF. The CDR3 DNA sequence: TGTGCCAGCTCACCTGGGCCCAAGGGAGATACGCAGTATTTT.

V gene TRBV6-6 combines with J gene TRBJ2-1; TRBD2 agrees at 9 bases. This CDR3 contains 15 residues. CDR1 MNHNY and CDR2 SVGAGI come from the germline V gene (reference sequence). With 2 bases clipped from V and 7 bases from J, the junction kept 6 bases outside the gene matches. CDR3 in amino acids: CASSYAGGPRNEQFF. The CDR3 bases are TGTGCCAGCAGTTACGCGGGAGGGCCTCGGAATGAGCAGTTCTTC.

The gene calls are TRBV9 and TRBJ2-7; possible D gene TRBD1, 6 bases. The V gene's germline CDR1 is SGDLS and CDR2 YYNGEE. The CDR3 consists of 14 residues. Trimming took off 4 bases at V and 0 bases at J, with 11 bases between the two ends. As DNA, the CDR3 is TGTGCCAGCAGCAAGAGACAGGCCTCCTACGAGCAGTACTTC. Protein sequence: CASSKRQASYEQYF.

This clone was found a few times. The chain carries TRBV7-6 and TRBJ2-2; no clear D gene. Looked up from germline, CDR1 is SGHVS and CDR2 is FNYEAQ. The CDR3 totals 14 residues. V lost 1 base and J lost 1, with 4 bases in between. The CDR3, as DNA: TGTGCCAGCAGCTTAGTCTGGAACACCGGGGAGCTGTTTTTT. It specifies CASSLVWNTGELFF. Full variable domain (rest looked up from reference TRBV7-6 and TRBJ2-2): GAGVSQSPRYKVTKRGQDVALRCDPISGHVSLYWYRQALGQGPEFLTYFNYEAQQDKSGLPNDRFSAERPEGSISTLTIQRTEQRDSAMYRCASSLVWNTGELFFGEGSRLTVL.